This TCR beta chain comes out of a study of T-cell memory formation after mild COVID-19 (dated by TCRdb to the early 2020s). As for the study more broadly: Most TCR sequence clusters were specific to one of the two donors. Longitudinal TCRalpha and TCRbeta repertoire sequencing tracked T-cell clones expanding and contracting after mild COVID-19 in a couple of donors. The cohort was made up of two young adult volunteers, one female and one male, who were previously healthy. Results and caveats for the whole study, not just this receptor: Clones contracting from day 15 to 85 had balanced CD4/CD8 phenotypes, while a second wave expanding from day 15 to 37 was biased towards CD4+. SARS-CoV-2 specificity was not confirmed for the second-wave clones peaking on day 37. Some responding clones were found in pre-infection memory, which suggests that pre-existing cross-reactive memory T cells took part in the SARS-CoV-2 response. Contracting CD4+ clones turned up mainly in the CM and EM memory subsets, whereas EMRA was where CD8+ clones were enriched. The study included only a couple of mild cases, and larger cohorts that include severe cases with pre-infection samples were judged to be necessary.

V is pared back by 5 bases and J by 3 bases, with 14 bases lying between the germline termini. The CDR3 holds 14 amino acids from the cysteine to the phenylalanine. The entry retains the CDR3 DNA only, 42 bases that are in frame from base 1. The germline V gene sets CDR1 to MNHEY and CDR2 to SVGAGI. Ficoll-Paque density gradient centrifugation was used to isolate PBMCs. About this clonotype itself: Its antigen remains unidentified. Base qualities are not provided; no much larger clone lies one nucleotide away.

The listed sequencing device is Illumina NovaSeq 6000. TCRalpha and TCRbeta cDNA libraries were constructed by 5'RACE with constant-segment primers, with sample barcodes and unique molecular identifiers being introduced. Trizol reagent was used to extract RNA from every sample. The libraries were amplified in two PCR steps, and the second step added a second sample barcode and Illumina TruSeq adapters. Libraries were sequenced on an Illumina NovaSeq with 2 x 150 bp paired-end reads. Turning to the authors' computational methods: Reads were demultiplexed and collapsed into UMI-guided consensus sequences with migec v1.2.7. Using mixcr v2.1.11, UMI consensuses were aligned to TRA and TRB V and J templates and then assembled into clonotypes. A clonotype was counted as expanded or contracted only when both edgeR and NoisET called the clonotype significant, with the noise models trained on biological replicates. For edgeR calls, the thresholds were a false discovery rate-adjusted p below 0.01 and a log2 fold-change of 1. As an exploratory analysis of dynamics, PCA with hierarchical clustering was applied to max-normalized trajectories of the 1000 most abundant clonotypes. Separately sequenced CD4+ and CD8+ repertoires were used to assign the CD4 or CD8 phenotype of responding clones. TCRdb trimmed public reads at Q25 via fastp, called clones via MiXCR and kept in-frame beta chains. Each record represents a unique CDR3 protein, reported with the most common genes and DNA among its rows. V and J calls and clone size were set by TCRdb, not the authors. The sample records 360,000 or so distinct CDR3 sequences, approximately 29% of which are singletons. Of the sample, about 14% is held by the ten largest clones.

This clonotype was sampled from an adult woman who had mild COVID-19 (a few samples of this study predate the infection). The sample titles of this study are shuffled in the database, so cell type and time point are left out; the donor was told from shared clones. The rearranged chain carries TRBV6-5 and TRBJ2-7; 5 matching bases give a weak D call of TRBD1. The sequencing sample was made of PBMCs or a T cell subset sorted from them (not recorded which). The bases read TGTGCCAGCAGTCCCGCCAGGGTACTCTACGAGCAGTACTTC. It encodes CASSPARVLYEQYF.